The 10 T cell receptor beta chains below were found in one sample sequenced in a study of T-cell reconstitution after alpha-beta-depleted transplantation in children. A library of TCRbeta sequences, prepared with unique molecular identifiers, was generated. TCRdb re-called the PCR reads with MiXCR, one entry per CDR3 protein. The repertoire consists of fewer than 550,000 distinct CDR3 sequences, with over 9.5% occurring once and the leading ten covering 2%. The source was PBMCs, collected before TCRalphabeta/CD19-depleted stem cell transplant. All receptors come from a child aged 2-15 years with inherited bone marrow failure, due to receive a stem cell transplant.

This clonotype was seen ten or more times. The chain employs TRBV7-9 and TRBJ2-2; 8 bases are a match to TRBD2. The CDR3 totals 16 residues. Germline lookup yields CDR1 SEHNR and CDR2 FQNEAQ (reference sequence). V lost 1 base to trimming and J lost 7 bases; unmatched junction nucleotides: 8. The CDR3 reads CASSLVLAGEYGELFF. CDR3 coding DNA: TGTGCCAGCAGCTTAGTTCTAGCGGGTGAATACGGGGAGCTGTTTTTT.

The rearrangement joins TRBV20-1 to TRBJ2-1, with TRBD2 matching 12 bases. Germline V gives CDR1 DFQATT, CDR2 SNEGSKA (reference sequence). V trimming: 3 bases; J trimming: 9 bases; junction bases outside the gene matches: 6. The CDR3 contains 14 residues. The CDR3 DNA is TGCAGTGCTAGGTATCTAGCGGGAGGGTTTGAGCAGTTCTTC. Its translation is CSARYLAGGFEQFF.

This clonotype was counted many times. CDR3 in DNA: TGTGCCAGCAGCTTGGCCGCCGGGGCAGATACGCAGTATTTT. Translating gives CASSLAAGADTQYF. The chain has TRBV5-5 and TRBJ2-3; a possible D gene is TRBD2 (5 bases). The V end lost 0 bases, the J end lost 4 bases, and 9 bases lay between the germline ends. Germline CDR1 is SGHKS and CDR2 is YYEKEE (reference sequence). The CDR3 covers 14 residues.

This clonotype occurred many times. The chain recombines TRBV7-2 with TRBJ2-7; weak D call: TRBD1 (5 bases). This CDR3 is built from 14 residues. In germline, CDR1 is SGHTA, CDR2 FQGNSA. Trimming shortened V by 3 bases and J by 3 bases, and 12 bases separated the two germline ends. The CDR3 DNA reads TGTGCCAGCAGCTTTCAGGGTCCCCTCTACGAGCAGTACTTC. This gives the protein CASSFQGPLYEQYF.

This clonotype was seen many times. The chain uses TRBV19 and TRBJ2-7, with D perhaps assigned TRBD1 or TRBD2 (5 bases each). V shed 4 bases and J shed 1 base, with 11 bases lying between them. There are 14 residues in the CDR3. CDR1 and CDR2 from the germline V gene are LNHDA and SQIVND (reference sequence). CDR3 loop: CASSTGPGSYEQYF. CDR3 in DNA: TGTGCCAGTAGTACAGGGCCGGGATCCTACGAGCAGTACTTC.

This clonotype was seen repeatedly, ten times or more. The chain employs TRBV7-6 and TRBJ1-2, with D hard to call. The CDR3 loop spans 12 amino acids. The V gene's germline CDR1 is SGHVS and CDR2 FNYEAQ. V was cut by 11 bases and J by 2 bases, with 12 bases left in between. This CDR3 is CASGNINYGYTF. The CDR3 region has the DNA TGTGCCTCGGGTAACATCAACTATGGCTACACCTTC.

The CDR3 coding sequence is TGTGCCAGCAGCCAACACTACAATGAGCAGTTCTTC. Protein: CASSQHYNEQFF. The chain couples TRBV7-9 to TRBJ2-1; no firm D call. V was trimmed by 5 bases and J by 3 bases, leaving 5 bases between them. Per germline, CDR1 SEHNR and CDR2 FQNEAQ (reference sequence). The CDR3 extends over 12 amino acids.

The rearrangement uses TRBV19 and TRBJ2-1, with 8 positions matching TRBD2. The germline gives CDR1 LNHDA, CDR2 SQIVND (reference sequence). Losses at the gene ends were 3 bases for V and 3 bases for J; bases not matched to a gene: 10. CDR3 length: 17 residues. The chain's CDR3 is CASSIWVGLADYNEQFF. DNA of the CDR3: TGTGCCAGTAGTATTTGGGTTGGACTAGCCGACTACAATGAGCAGTTCTTC.

This clonotype appeared a few times. This chain connects TRBV4-1 to TRBJ2-1, with D uncertain. The CDR3 is 17 residues long. Trimming pared 0 bases from V and 0 bases from J, leaving 12 bases between. Germline V gives CDR1 MGHRA, CDR2 YSYEKL. The CDR3 sequence: CASSQEFGRTSYNEQFF. CDR3 bases: TGCGCCAGCAGCCAAGAGTTCGGACGGACCTCCTACAATGAGCAGTTCTTC.

Ten or more counts support this clonotype. The chain employs TRBV14 and TRBJ2-3; 7 positions agree with TRBD2. Germline assignment: CDR1 SGHDN and CDR2 FVKESK. The length of the CDR3 is 16 residues. Losses at the gene ends were 4 bases for V and 0 bases for J; bases not matched to a gene: 7. CDR3 DNA sequence: TGTGCCAGCAGCCTCCATTTTAGCGGGAGCACAGATACGCAGTATTTT. Translation: CASSLHFSGSTDTQYF.